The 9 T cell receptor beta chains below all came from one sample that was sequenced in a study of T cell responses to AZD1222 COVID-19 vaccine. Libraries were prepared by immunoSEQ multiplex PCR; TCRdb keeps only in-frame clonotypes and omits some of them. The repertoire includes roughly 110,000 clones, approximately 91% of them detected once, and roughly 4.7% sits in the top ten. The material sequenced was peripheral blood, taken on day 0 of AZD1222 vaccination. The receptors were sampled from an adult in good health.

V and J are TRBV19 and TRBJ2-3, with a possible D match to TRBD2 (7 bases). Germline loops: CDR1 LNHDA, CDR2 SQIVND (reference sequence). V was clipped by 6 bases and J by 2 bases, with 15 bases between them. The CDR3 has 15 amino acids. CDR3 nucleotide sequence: TGTGCCAGTAGGGTTAGGGGGGGCTACACAGATACGCAGTATTTT. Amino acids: CASRVRGGYTDTQYF.

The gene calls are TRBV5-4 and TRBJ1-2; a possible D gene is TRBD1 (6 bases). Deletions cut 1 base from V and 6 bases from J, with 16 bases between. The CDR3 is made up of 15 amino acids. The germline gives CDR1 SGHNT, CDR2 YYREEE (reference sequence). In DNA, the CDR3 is TGTGCCAGCAGCTTGTATGGCAGGGGAATCAATGGCTACACCTTC. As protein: CASSLYGRGINGYTF. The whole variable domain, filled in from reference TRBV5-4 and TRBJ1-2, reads ETGVTQSPTHLIKTRGQQVTLRCSSQSGHNTVSWYQQALGQGPQFIFQYYREEENGRGNFPPRFSGLQFPNYSSELNVNALELDDSALYLCASSLYGRGINGYTFGSGTRLTVV.

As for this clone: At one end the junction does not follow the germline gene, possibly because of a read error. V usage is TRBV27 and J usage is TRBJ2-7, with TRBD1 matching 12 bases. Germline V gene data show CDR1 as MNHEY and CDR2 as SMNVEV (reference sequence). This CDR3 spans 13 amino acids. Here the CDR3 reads CASTAGTGGEEYF. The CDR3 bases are TGTGCCAGCACCGCCGGGACAGGGGGCGAGGAGTACTTC.

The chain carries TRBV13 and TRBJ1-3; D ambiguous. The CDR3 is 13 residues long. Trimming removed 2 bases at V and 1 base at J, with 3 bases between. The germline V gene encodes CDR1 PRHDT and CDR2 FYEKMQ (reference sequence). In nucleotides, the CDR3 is TGTGCCAGCAGCTTAAGATCTGGAAACACCATATATTTT. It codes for CASSLRSGNTIYF.

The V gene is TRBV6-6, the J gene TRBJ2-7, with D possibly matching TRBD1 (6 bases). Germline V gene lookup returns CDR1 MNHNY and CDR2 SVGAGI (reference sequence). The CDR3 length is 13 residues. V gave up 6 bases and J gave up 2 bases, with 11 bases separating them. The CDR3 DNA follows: TGTGCCAGCAGCGTGGACAGTCCCTACGAGCAGTACTTC. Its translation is CASSVDSPYEQYF.

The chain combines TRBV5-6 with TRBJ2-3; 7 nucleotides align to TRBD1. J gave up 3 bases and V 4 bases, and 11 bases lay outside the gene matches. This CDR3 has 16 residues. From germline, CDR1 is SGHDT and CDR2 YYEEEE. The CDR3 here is CASSGLTGRGTDTQYF. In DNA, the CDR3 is TGTGCCAGCAGCGGGTTGACAGGGAGAGGAACAGATACGCAGTATTTT.

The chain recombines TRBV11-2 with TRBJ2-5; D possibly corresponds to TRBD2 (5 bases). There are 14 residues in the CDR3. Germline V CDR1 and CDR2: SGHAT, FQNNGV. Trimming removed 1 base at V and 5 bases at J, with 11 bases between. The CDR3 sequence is CASSLGGSLETQYF. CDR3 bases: TGTGCCAGCAGCTTAGGAGGGAGCCTGGAGACCCAGTACTTC. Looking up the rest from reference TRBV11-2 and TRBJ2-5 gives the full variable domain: EAGVAQSPRYKIIEKRQSVAFWCNPISGHATLYWYQQILGQGPKLLIQFQNNGVVDDSQLPKDRFSAERLKGVDSTLKIQPAKLEDSAVYLCASSLGGSLETQYFGPGTRLLVL.

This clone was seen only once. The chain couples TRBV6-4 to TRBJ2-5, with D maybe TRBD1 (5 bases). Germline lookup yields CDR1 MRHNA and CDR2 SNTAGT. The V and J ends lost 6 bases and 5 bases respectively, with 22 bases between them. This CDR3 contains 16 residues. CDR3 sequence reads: CASRYFFSDSSETQYF. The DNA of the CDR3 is TGTGCCAGCAGATACTTCTTCTCCGACAGCTCCGAGACCCAGTACTTC.

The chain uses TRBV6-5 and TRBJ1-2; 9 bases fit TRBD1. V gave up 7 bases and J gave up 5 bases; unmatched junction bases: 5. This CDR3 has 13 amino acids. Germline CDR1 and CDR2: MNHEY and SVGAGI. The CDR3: CASNPGTGYGYTF. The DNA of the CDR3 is TGTGCCAGCAACCCCGGGACAGGGTATGGCTACACCTTC.